The rows below give T cell receptor beta chains drawn from one sample of a study of T cells in localized non-small cell lung cancer. Repertoires were generated with immunoSEQ multiplex PCR, while TCRdb's copy carries only in-frame clones and drops some. This table holds around 2,000 clones, roughly a third found once. The sequenced sample was lung tumor tissue, obtained before any cancer treatment. These TCRs come from a male donor older than 55 with stage I squamous cell lung carcinoma. Each CDR3 is given with its conserved first and last residue. Fields, in order: CDR3 DNA, CDR3 protein, clone size, V gene, J gene, D gene. D genes are given only for firm matches. Clone size is stated in some rows and not others, as once, few, many or a class when expanded.

DNA: TGTGCCAGCAGTGAATGGGTACGGGAGACCCAGTACTTC; CDR3: CASSEWVRETQYF; size: few; V: TRBV2; J: TRBJ2-5; D: NA
DNA: TGTGCCAGCTCACCAATACAGGACGGGGAGCTGTTTTTT; CDR3: CASSPIQDGELFF; size: NA; V: TRBV18; J: TRBJ2-2; D: NA
DNA: TGTGCCAGTAGTATCGACTCCAGGGTAAAGGATGGCTACACCTTC; CDR3: CASSIDSRVKDGYTF; size: NA; V: TRBV19; J: TRBJ1-2; D: NA
DNA: TGTGCCAGTAGTGCTAGGGACAGGGCTGGAGAGACCCAGTACTTC; CDR3: CASSARDRAGETQYF; size: NA; V: TRBV19; J: TRBJ2-5; D: TRBD1
DNA: TGTGCCAGCAGCCAAGAAGGTTGGACATTCTCTGGAAACACCATATATTTT; CDR3: CASSQEGWTFSGNTIYF; size: NA; V: TRBV14; J: TRBJ1-3; D: NA
DNA: TGTGCCAGTAGTATCCCCGAGTATGGAGGCTACACCTTC; CDR3: CASSIPEYGGYTF; size: NA; V: TRBV19; J: TRBJ1-2; D: NA
DNA: TGTGCCAGCAGTAGGGGAGACGGGGAGCTGTTTTTT; CDR3: CASSRGDGELFF; size: few; V: TRBV6-8; J: TRBJ2-2; D: NA
DNA: TGCAGCGCCGGCCCAGGGAGCGGGAACTATGGCTACACCTTC; CDR3: CSAGPGSGNYGYTF; size: NA; V: TRBV29-1; J: TRBJ1-2; D: NA
DNA: TGTGCCACCAGCAGAGTAGGACAGGGGTTTGATGAGCAGTTCTTC; CDR3: CATSRVGQGFDEQFF; size: few; V: TRBV15; J: TRBJ2-1; D: TRBD1
DNA: TGCGCCAGCAGACGGAGCGGAAGAGGGGGGTACAGTGAGCAGTTCTTC; CDR3: CASRRSGRGGYSEQFF; size: once; V: TRBV10-2; J: TRBJ2-1; D: NA
DNA: TGTGCCAGCAAGACAGGTTCCTACGAGCAGTACTTC; CDR3: CASKTGSYEQYF; size: few; V: TRBV6-8; J: TRBJ2-7; D: NA
DNA: TGTGCCAGCCGAAGACTAGCGGGGGGCACAGATACGCAGTATTTT; CDR3: CASRRLAGGTDTQYF; size: NA; V: TRBV9; J: TRBJ2-3; D: TRBD2
DNA: TGCGCCAGCAGCTTGCTCCAGGGGAGCACCGGGGAGCTGTTTTTT; CDR3: CASSLLQGSTGELFF; size: NA; V: TRBV5-1; J: TRBJ2-2; D: NA
DNA: TGTGCCAGTAACAACGCCACCGGGTTCTATGGCTACACCTTC; CDR3: CASNNATGFYGYTF; size: NA; V: TRBV19; J: TRBJ1-2; D: NA
DNA: TGTGCCAGCAGCTTAATAGGTGGCACAGATACGCAGTATTTT; CDR3: CASSLIGGTDTQYF; size: few; V: TRBV11-3; J: TRBJ2-3; D: NA
DNA: TGTGCCATTGCGCCCCGGGAGTCGTACAATGAGCAGTTCTTC; CDR3: CAIAPRESYNEQFF; size: few; V: TRBV28; J: TRBJ2-1; D: NA
DNA: TGTGCCAGTAGGGTCGATTACAACACTGAAGCTTTCTTT; CDR3: CASRVDYNTEAFF; size: NA; V: TRBV19; J: TRBJ1-1; D: NA
DNA: TGTGCCAGCAGTGAAGCTGAGCAGGGCTCAGGGAATCAGCCCCAGCATTTT; CDR3: CASSEAEQGSGNQPQHF; size: medium-sized; V: TRBV6-1; J: TRBJ1-5; D: NA
DNA: TGTGCCAGCAGTTCCCCAATGGTACAGGGGATGAACACTGAAGCTTTCTTT; CDR3: CASSSPMVQGMNTEAFF; size: few; V: TRBV6-8; J: TRBJ1-1; D: TRBD1
DNA: TGTGCCAGCAGCTTAGAGGGGGGGAGTTGGCGCGGCTACACCTTC; CDR3: CASSLEGGSWRGYTF; size: few; V: TRBV11-3; J: TRBJ1-2; D: NA
DNA: TGCGCCAGCAGCCCCGGGACAGTTAATGAAAAACTGTTTTTT; CDR3: CASSPGTVNEKLFF; size: few; V: TRBV5-1; J: TRBJ1-4; D: TRBD1
DNA: TGTGCCAGCAGCTTTACCGGGACTAGCGGGAGGACGAACACCGGGGAGCTGTTTTTT; CDR3: CASSFTGTSGRTNTGELFF; size: few; V: TRBV7-7; J: TRBJ2-2; D: TRBD2
DNA: TGCGCCAGCAGCTTGTGGACAGGACGGGGTAACTACACCTTC; CDR3: CASSLWTGRGNYTF; size: NA; V: TRBV5-1; J: TRBJ1-2; D: TRBD1
DNA: TGTGCCAGCAGCGTGACGCGACTAAGCACAGATACGCAGTATTTT; CDR3: CASSVTRLSTDTQYF; size: medium-sized; V: TRBV9; J: TRBJ2-3; D: NA
DNA: TGTGCCAGCAGCTTGGACTTGAGCTCCTACAATGAGCAGTTCTTC; CDR3: CASSLDLSSYNEQFF; size: NA; V: TRBV7-4; J: TRBJ2-1; D: NA
DNA: TGTGCCAGTAAGACACCGGGACAGGTAAACACTGAAGCTTTCTTT; CDR3: CASKTPGQVNTEAFF; size: large; V: TRBV19; J: TRBJ1-1; D: TRBD1
DNA: TGTGCCAGCAGGGGAGACAGGGCTGGGGCCAACGTCCTGACTTTC; CDR3: CASRGDRAGANVLTF; size: once; V: TRBV28; J: TRBJ2-6; D: TRBD1
DNA: TGTGCCAGCAGCTTGGTTGGGGCTAGCGGGAGTATCTACAATGAGCAGTTCTTC; CDR3: CASSLVGASGSIYNEQFF; size: NA; V: TRBV11-3; J: TRBJ2-1; D: TRBD2
DNA: TGTGCCAGCAGCTTGGGGACAGGGAACGTTGGGTCTGAAGCTTTCTTT; CDR3: CASSLGTGNVGSEAFF; size: NA; V: TRBV11-3; J: TRBJ1-1; D: TRBD1
DNA: NA; CDR3: CAWRGLRAGELFF; size: NA; V: TRBV30; J: TRBJ2-2; D: NA
DNA: TGTGCCAGCAGTTGGACAGGGGGCTACGAGCAGTACTTC; CDR3: CASSWTGGYEQYF; size: NA; V: TRBV9; J: TRBJ2-7; D: TRBD1
DNA: TGTGCTAGTGGTGGACAAACCAATCAGCCCCAGCATTTT; CDR3: CASGGQTNQPQHF; size: NA; V: TRBV12-5; J: TRBJ1-5; D: NA
DNA: TGTGCCAGCAGCGTTCAGGGCGGGAGAGGAAGCAATCAGCCCCAGCATTTT; CDR3: CASSVQGGRGSNQPQHF; size: few; V: TRBV11-3; J: TRBJ1-5; D: NA
DNA: TGTGCCAGCATTATGGAACGGACCCAGTACTTC; CDR3: CASIMERTQYF; size: few; V: TRBV6-4; J: TRBJ2-5; D: NA